This entry lists 5 T cell receptor beta chains sequenced from one sample in a study of T cell responses to AZD1222 COVID-19 vaccine. Data came from immunoSEQ multiplex PCR; TCRdb stores just in-frame clones and leaves some out. The sample contains about 170,000 clones, around 88% of which appear only once. The sequences come from peripheral blood, collected 28 days after the second AZD1222 dose. The origin of the receptors is an adult who received the AZD1222 COVID-19 vaccine.

CDR3 region: CASSIQGGRETQYF. The CDR3, as DNA: TGTGCCAGTAGTATCCAGGGGGGGAGAGAGACCCAGTACTTC. The chain is built from TRBV19 and TRBJ2-5; D could derive from TRBD1 or TRBD2 (7 bases each). The V gene lost 3 bases and the J gene lost 4 bases, with 12 bases spanning the gap. Germline lookup yields CDR1 LNHDA and CDR2 SQIVND (reference sequence). The CDR3 loop spans 14 amino acids.

This clone was seen more than once but under ten times. This chain connects TRBV19 to TRBJ1-2, with D possibly TRBD1 on 6 matching bases. V was clipped by 6 bases and J by 4 bases, with 24 bases between them. The CDR3 contains 17 residues. Germline V gene sequence: CDR1 LNHDA, CDR2 SQIVND (reference sequence). As DNA, the CDR3 is TGTGCCAGTAGGGAGACAGGCTACCCTTCACTGGGCTATGGCTACACCTTC. Its translation is CASRETGYPSLGYGYTF.

The genes are TRBV6-5 and TRBJ2-1; 8 bases are a match to TRBD1. J lost 4 bases, V lost 7 bases, and 6 bases had no gene match. The CDR3 has 14 residues. The V gene's germline CDR1 is MNHEY and CDR2 SVGAGI. The CDR3 DNA is TGTGCCAGCACTGGACAGGGATTTTACAATGAGCAGTTCTTC. Its protein product is CASTGQGFYNEQFF.

In its sample, this clone was seen once. The chain uses TRBV6-4 and TRBJ1-5; weak D call: TRBD1 (6 bases). V lost 3 bases, J lost 5 bases, and 14 bases lay in between. Germline CDR1 is MRHNA and CDR2 is SNTAGT. The CDR3 loop spans 15 amino acids. This chain's CDR3 is CASSEGGGGDQPQHF. CDR3 DNA sequence: TGTGCCAGCAGTGAGGGGGGGGGCGGCGATCAGCCCCAGCATTTT.

The chain employs TRBV5-1 and TRBJ1-3, with 7 bases fitting TRBD1. Germline CDR1 reads SGHRS; CDR2 reads YFSETQ. V trimming: 8 bases; J trimming: 7 bases; junction bases outside the gene matches: 12. The CDR3 runs to 14 residues. This chain's CDR3 is CASTRQGRRNTIYF. The CDR3 DNA sequence: TGCGCCAGTACGCGACAGGGTAGACGGAACACCATATATTTT.